The clone carrying this T cell receptor beta chain has a count of ten or more. Its antigen is not identified. V dropped 5 bases and J dropped 7; count of bases not matched to a gene: 12. The germline CDR1 and CDR2 sequences are MNHNS and SASEGT. The CDR3 contains 16 residues. What was amplified from RNA transcripts were TCR beta CDR3 regions. Initially, a first-round RT-PCR of the TCR CDR3 employed the HTBI primer set. TCRdb fed the multiplex PCR reads into MiXCR, producing one record per CDR3 protein. The sample holds around 280,000 distinct CDR3 sequences, 10% to 15% seen once. This sample stems from a study of T cells in Graves' hyperthyroidism and ophthalmopathy. Across the whole study: At initial diagnosis, before any treatment had begun, peripheral blood was obtained.

Clinicians diagnosed patients from clinical symptoms, serum thyroxine and TRAb, thyroid ultrasound and orbital computed tomography. Study-wide points: Ophthalmopathy and stable hyperthyroidism were told apart by a 13 V-J model. Among clonotypes expanded in thyroid above 0.001, most were also found in blood.

The sample was blood. The rearrangement joins TRBV6-1 to TRBJ2-3; 10 bases are a match to TRBD2. The receptor's source is a woman aged 30 to 39 with Graves' hyperthyroidism that later progressed to Graves' ophthalmopathy. The CDR3 DNA follows: TGTGCCAGCAGTTACTGGACTAGCGGCGATCAGAATACGCAGTATTTT. Protein sequence: CASSYWTSGDQNTQYF.